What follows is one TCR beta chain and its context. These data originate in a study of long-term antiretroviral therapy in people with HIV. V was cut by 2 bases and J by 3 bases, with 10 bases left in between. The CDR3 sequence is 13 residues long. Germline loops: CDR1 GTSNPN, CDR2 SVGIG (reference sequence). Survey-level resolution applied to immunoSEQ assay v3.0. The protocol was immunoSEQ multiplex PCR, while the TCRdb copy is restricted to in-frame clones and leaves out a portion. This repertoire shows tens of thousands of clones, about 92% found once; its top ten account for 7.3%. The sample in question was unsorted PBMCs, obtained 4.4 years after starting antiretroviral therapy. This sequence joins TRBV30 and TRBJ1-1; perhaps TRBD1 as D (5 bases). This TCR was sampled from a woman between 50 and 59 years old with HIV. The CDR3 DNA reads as TGTGCCTGGAGTTCAGGGAGGTACACTGAAGCTTTCTTT. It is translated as CAWSSGRYTEAFF.